Below, 9 T cell receptor beta chains from the same sample are listed, as sequenced in a study of CD8 T cells in ankylosing spondylitis. Each CDR3 protein gets one entry after TCRdb re-called the 5' RACE reads with MiXCR. The data hold just under 350,000 distinct CDR3 sequences, with roughly 14% observed a single time. Sequenced sample: blood, either unsorted or a sorted T cell fraction (not recorded which). The receptors were sampled from a male donor with ankylosing spondylitis or in good health (not recorded which).

This clonotype was observed a handful of times. CDR3 DNA sequence: TGTGCCATCATAAACTCGCCGGACACCGGGGAGCTGTTTTTT. Translation gives CAIINSPDTGELFF. The chain recombines TRBV10-3 with TRBJ2-2; D not certain. The V gene's germline CDR1 is ENHRY and CDR2 SYGVKD. This CDR3 has 14 amino acids. Trimming pared 7 bases from V and 3 bases from J, leaving 12 bases between.

At least ten counts were recorded for this clonotype. The chain joins TRBV2 to TRBJ1-2; D possibly corresponds to TRBD1 (6 bases). Germline V CDR1 and CDR2: SNHLY, FYNNEI. V was cut by 3 bases and J by 4 bases, with 9 bases left in between. CDR3 size: 13 residues. The CDR3 region is CASSDRQVYGYTF. The DNA of the CDR3 is TGTGCCAGCAGTGATAGACAGGTCTATGGCTACACCTTC.

The V and J genes are TRBV25-1 and TRBJ2-1, with 7 nucleotides matching TRBD2. V lost 6 bases to trimming and J lost 3 bases; unmatched junction nucleotides: 8. Germline V CDR1 and CDR2: MGHDK, SYGVNS. This CDR3 comprises 15 residues. The CDR3 sequence: CASRQTGGSYNEQFF. The CDR3 DNA reads TGTGCCAGCAGGCAAACGGGCGGGAGCTACAATGAGCAGTTCTTC.

Only a few counts were recorded for this clonotype. This chain uses TRBV20-1 with TRBJ1-5; TRBD1 matches 8 bases. CDR1 and CDR2 from the germline V gene are DFQATT and SNEGSKA (reference sequence). Unmatched junction bases numbered 4, after V lost 7 bases and J lost 5 bases. This CDR3 is 12 amino acids long. The CDR3 is CSVGQGDQPQHF. The CDR3 bases are TGCAGTGTTGGACAGGGTGATCAGCCCCAGCATTTT.

In its sample, this clonotype was seen a few times. The V and J genes are TRBV12-3 or TRBV12-4 and TRBJ1-5; 8 bases are shared with TRBD1. The CDR3 totals 15 residues. Trimming removed 7 bases from V and 2 bases from J; junction bases left unmatched: 7. The CDR3 sequence: CASTSQGAGNQPQHF. DNA of the CDR3: TGTGCCAGCACTTCTCAGGGGGCAGGCAATCAGCCCCAGCATTTT.

This chain joins TRBV15 and TRBJ1-2, with D possibly matching TRBD1 (5 bases). Trimming left V 5 bases short and J 2 bases short, with 9 bases between. The CDR3 spans 13 residues. CDR1 and CDR2 (germline): LNHNV, YYDKDF (reference sequence). The CDR3 reads CATSPGHNYGYTF. DNA for the CDR3: TGTGCCACCAGCCCCGGACACAACTATGGCTACACCTTC.

This chain joins TRBV12-3 or TRBV12-4 and TRBJ1-2; D is unclear. The CDR3 contains 13 residues. Trimming cost V 3 bases and J 8 bases, with 13 bases left between them. The CDR3 DNA sequence: TGTGCCAGCAGTTTTAACCGGTACGGAGGCTACACCTTC. Translated, it gives CASSFNRYGGYTF.

This clonotype was detected a few times. The rearrangement uses TRBV20-1 and TRBJ2-7, with D possibly TRBD2 on 5 matching bases. The CDR3 is 12 residues long. Germline V gives CDR1 DFQATT, CDR2 SNEGSKA (reference sequence). V gave up 6 bases and J gave up 3 bases, with 12 bases separating them. CDR3 residues: CSANRGDYEQYF. In DNA form, the CDR3 reads TGCAGTGCCAATCGGGGAGACTACGAGCAGTACTTC.

This rearrangement joins TRBV5-1 to TRBJ1-6, with unresolved D. CDR1 is SGHRS and CDR2 is YFSETQ in the germline V gene. CDR3 length: 14 amino acids. V dropped 0 bases and J dropped 8 bases, with 9 bases sitting between them. Here the CDR3 DNA reads TGCGCCAGCAGCTTGGATAGGGAGGATTCACCCCTCCACTTT. Amino acid sequence: CASSLDREDSPLHF.